These 2 T cell receptor beta chains were sequenced from one sample in a study of cytomegalovirus exposure and HLA in healthy donors. The PCR used 60 Vbeta and 13 Jbeta primers. Clones were read by immunoSEQ multiplex PCR, and TCRdb kept only the in-frame ones, dropping some. This sample has roughly 180,000 clones, with 77% found just once. The specimen sequenced was PBMCs. The receptors come from a man younger than 35 in good health and CMV-seronegative.

The V call is TRBV19, the J call TRBJ2-1, with 9 bases that match TRBD2. The CDR3 has 16 amino acids. CDR1 is LNHDA and CDR2 is SQIVND in the germline V gene (reference sequence). The trim removed 7 bases at V and 1 base at J, leaving 8 bases unmatched. The CDR3 DNA sequence: TGTGCCAGTACCCGGGCGGGGGGGCTTTCCTACAATGAGCAGTTCTTC. Encoded protein: CASTRAGGLSYNEQFF.

This clone is a singleton in its sample. This chain uses TRBV7-2 with TRBJ2-3; possibly TRBD2 for D (5 bases). Germline lookup yields CDR1 SGHTA and CDR2 FQGNSA. The CDR3 length is 15 residues. V was trimmed by 5 bases and J by 0 bases, leaving 12 bases between them. CDR3 amino acids: CASSLEASSTDTQYF. The CDR3 nucleotides read TGTGCCAGCAGCCTGGAGGCTTCTAGCACAGATACGCAGTATTTT.